This TCR beta chain was profiled in a study of OX40 agonist ivuxolimab in advanced cancers. A note on the overall study: Ivuxolimab was an agonistic, fully human IgG2 monoclonal antibody directed against OX40 (CD134), a costimulatory receptor. Intravenous ivuxolimab was administered to patients every 2 weeks at six dose levels: 0.01, 0.1, 0.3, 1.5, 3 and 10 mg/kg. A male proportion of around 81% and a mean age of about 60 years, ranging from about 20 to 85, were recorded for the dose-escalation cohort. Three dose-escalation patients achieved partial responses, one with hepatocellular carcinoma and two with cutaneous melanoma. The point of sequencing TCRbeta in the periphery was to test whether ivuxolimab changed TCR sequence diversity and drove clonal T-cell expansion. Prior anti-PD-1, anti-PD-L1 or anti-CTLA-4 therapy was permitted, and 40% to 50% of dose-escalation patients had received checkpoint inhibitors. Of the approximately 53 patients in dose escalation, 19 had hepatocellular carcinoma, roughly 15 had melanoma, 9 had renal cell carcinoma and 9 had head and neck cancer. The paper reports the monotherapy dose-escalation portion (N of about 52 patients) of the phase I ivuxolimab trial.

To sequence the TCRbeta CDR3 region, genomic DNA was isolated from the sorted cells. The immunoSEQ Assay was used to sequence the TCRbeta CDR3 regions. TCRdb stores this immuneACCESS table with in-frame sequences only. Part of the clones is absent; in the studies checked, under half of the shortfall reflects unresolved V genes, and no reason is known for the rest. In all, the sample holds 50,000 or so clones, and around 85% of those were seen once. Of the sample, 20% falls within the top ten clones. Patients with autoimmune disease history or receiving systemic immunosuppression were excluded from the trial. Peripheral blood for TCR sequencing was collected from all dose cohorts at baseline, on cycle 4 day 1, and on cycle 7 day 1. Samples came from an open-label, multicenter, first-in-human phase I dose-escalation trial of ivuxolimab. Adults with locally advanced or metastatic melanoma, renal cell, hepatocellular, or head and neck squamous cell carcinoma were enrolled in the trial. Before TCR sequencing, CD4+ and CD8+ T cells were separately sorted from peripheral blood.

With respect to this clone: Its antigen is not yet known. Base-call qualities are not available, and no considerably larger clone is one nucleotide away.

Here is what the overall study found, with its caveats: At doses of 0.1 to 3.0 mg/kg, clonal expansion of both CD4+ and CD8+ T cells in blood was seen between baseline and week 6. Low levels of normalized T-cell clonal expansion were also shown by some nonresponding patients. In partial responders in the 0.1-3.0 mg/kg groups, normalized peripheral clonal expansion was found to be among the lowest, especially among CD8+ T cells. After ivuxolimab, expanded clones were on average more numerous among CD8+ T cells than among CD4+ T cells. The antigen specificity of the peripheral T cells that underwent clonal expansion was not determined.

This receptor was taken from an adult with an advanced solid tumor such as melanoma, head and neck, liver or kidney cancer. Sequenced here: CD4+ or CD8+ T cells sorted from blood, sampled in a trial of the OX40 agonist ivuxolimab.

In nucleotides, the sequence is TGCGCCAGCAGCCTACAGGGGGCTTTCTCCTACAATGAGCAGTTCTTC. Translated, it reads CASSLQGAFSYNEQFF. This receptor chain uses TRBV4-1 and TRBJ2-1; TRBD1 lines up with 9 middle nucleotides. Reading from cysteine to phenylalanine, the CDR3 counts 16 amino acids. Only the CDR3 DNA is retained, 48 bases long and in frame from the first base. V has 4 bases trimmed and J has 0 bases trimmed; junction bases matching no gene number 4. CDR1 MGHRA and CDR2 YSYEKL were looked up in the germline V gene.